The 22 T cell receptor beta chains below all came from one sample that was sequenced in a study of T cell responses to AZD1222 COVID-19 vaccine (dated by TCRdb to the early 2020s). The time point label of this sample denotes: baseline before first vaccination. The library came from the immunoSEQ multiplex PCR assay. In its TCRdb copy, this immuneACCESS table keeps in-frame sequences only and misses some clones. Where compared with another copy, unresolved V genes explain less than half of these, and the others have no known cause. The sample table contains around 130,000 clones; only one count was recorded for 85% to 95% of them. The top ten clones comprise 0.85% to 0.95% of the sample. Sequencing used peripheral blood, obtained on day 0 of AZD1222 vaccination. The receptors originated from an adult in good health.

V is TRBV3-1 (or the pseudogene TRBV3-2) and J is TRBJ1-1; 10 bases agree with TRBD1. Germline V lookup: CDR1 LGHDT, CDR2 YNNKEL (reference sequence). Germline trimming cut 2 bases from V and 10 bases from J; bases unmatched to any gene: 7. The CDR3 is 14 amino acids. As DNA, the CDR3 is TGTGCCAGCAGCCAACGGGACAGGGGAGAAGGAGCTTTCTTT. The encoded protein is CASSQRDRGEGAFF.

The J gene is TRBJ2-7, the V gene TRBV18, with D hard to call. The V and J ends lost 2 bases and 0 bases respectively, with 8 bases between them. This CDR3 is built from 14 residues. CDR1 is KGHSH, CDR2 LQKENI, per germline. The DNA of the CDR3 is TGTGCCAGCTCACCAGGTCTAGACTCCTACGAGCAGTACTTC. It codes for CASSPGLDSYEQYF.

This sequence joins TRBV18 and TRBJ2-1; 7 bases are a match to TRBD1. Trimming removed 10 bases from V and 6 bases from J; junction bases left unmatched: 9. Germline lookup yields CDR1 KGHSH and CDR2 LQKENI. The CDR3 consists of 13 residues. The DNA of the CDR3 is TGTGCCACTAGTGGACAGGCTTCCAATGAGCAGTTCTTC. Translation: CATSGQASNEQFF.

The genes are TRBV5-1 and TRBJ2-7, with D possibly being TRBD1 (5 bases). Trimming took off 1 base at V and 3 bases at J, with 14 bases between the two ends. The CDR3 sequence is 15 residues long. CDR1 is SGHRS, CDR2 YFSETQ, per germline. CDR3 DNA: TGCGCCAGCAGCTTGCAGGGAATGGGCCTCTACGAGCAGTACTTC. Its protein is CASSLQGMGLYEQYF.

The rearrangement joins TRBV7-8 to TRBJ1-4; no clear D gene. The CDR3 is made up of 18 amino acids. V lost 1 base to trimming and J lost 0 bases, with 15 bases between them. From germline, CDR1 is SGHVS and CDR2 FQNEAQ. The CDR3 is CASSLDPASASTNEKLFF. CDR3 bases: TGTGCCAGCAGCTTAGATCCGGCGTCAGCTTCAACTAATGAAAAACTGTTTTTT.

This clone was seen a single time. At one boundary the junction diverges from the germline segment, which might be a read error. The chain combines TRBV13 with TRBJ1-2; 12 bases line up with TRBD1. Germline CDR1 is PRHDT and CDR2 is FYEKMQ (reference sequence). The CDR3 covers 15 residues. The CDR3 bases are TGTGCCAGCAACTTATCCGGGACAGGGGGCGGTGGCTACACCTTC. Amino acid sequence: CASNLSGTGGGGYTF.

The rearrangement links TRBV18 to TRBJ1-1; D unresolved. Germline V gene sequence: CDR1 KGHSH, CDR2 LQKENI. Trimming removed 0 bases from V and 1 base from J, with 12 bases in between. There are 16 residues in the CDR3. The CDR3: CASSPPTGGGNTEAFF. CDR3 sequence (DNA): TGTGCCAGCTCACCACCGACGGGTGGCGGGAACACTGAAGCTTTCTTT.

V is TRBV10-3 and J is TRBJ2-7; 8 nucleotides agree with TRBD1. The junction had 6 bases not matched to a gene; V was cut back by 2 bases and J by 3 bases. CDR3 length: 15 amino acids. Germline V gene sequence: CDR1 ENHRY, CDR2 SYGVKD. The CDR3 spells CAISEDRGNNYEQYF. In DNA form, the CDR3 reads TGTGCCATCAGTGAGGACAGGGGAAACAACTACGAGCAGTACTTC.

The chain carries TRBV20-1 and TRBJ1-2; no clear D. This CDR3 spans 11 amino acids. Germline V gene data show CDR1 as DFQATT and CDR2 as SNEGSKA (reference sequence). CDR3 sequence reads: CRATANYGYTF. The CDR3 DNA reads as TGCAGAGCGACTGCCAACTATGGCTACACCTTC.

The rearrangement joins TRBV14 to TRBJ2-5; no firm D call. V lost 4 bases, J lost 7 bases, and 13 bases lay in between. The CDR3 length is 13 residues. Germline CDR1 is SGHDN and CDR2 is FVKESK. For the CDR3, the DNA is TGTGCCAGCAGCCTTACGGCCTACGGGACCCAGTACTTC. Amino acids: CASSLTAYGTQYF.

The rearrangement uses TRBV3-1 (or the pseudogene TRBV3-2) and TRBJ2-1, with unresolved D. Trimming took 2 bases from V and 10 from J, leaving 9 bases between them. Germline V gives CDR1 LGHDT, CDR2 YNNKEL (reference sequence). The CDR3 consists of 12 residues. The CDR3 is CASSQMYGEQFF. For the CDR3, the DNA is TGTGCCAGCAGCCAAATGTATGGAGAGCAGTTCTTC.

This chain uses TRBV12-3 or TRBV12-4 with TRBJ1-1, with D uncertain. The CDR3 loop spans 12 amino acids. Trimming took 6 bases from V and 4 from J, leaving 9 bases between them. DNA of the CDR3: TGTGCCAGCAGCAAAAGAGGCACTGAAGCTTTCTTT. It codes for CASSKRGTEAFF.

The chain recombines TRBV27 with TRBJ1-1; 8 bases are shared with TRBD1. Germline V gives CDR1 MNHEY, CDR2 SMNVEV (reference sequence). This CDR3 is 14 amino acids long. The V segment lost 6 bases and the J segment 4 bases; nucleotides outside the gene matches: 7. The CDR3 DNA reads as TGTGCCAGCAGCATAGACAGGGGAAGCACTGAAGCTTTCTTT. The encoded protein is CASSIDRGSTEAFF.

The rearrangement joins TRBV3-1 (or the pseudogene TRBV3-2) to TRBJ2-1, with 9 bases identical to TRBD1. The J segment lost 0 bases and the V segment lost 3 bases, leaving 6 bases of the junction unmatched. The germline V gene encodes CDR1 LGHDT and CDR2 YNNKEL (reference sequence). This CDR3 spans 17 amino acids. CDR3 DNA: TGTGCCAGCAGCCACACAGGGACAGGGAGCTCCTACAATGAGCAGTTCTTC. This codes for CASSHTGTGSSYNEQFF.

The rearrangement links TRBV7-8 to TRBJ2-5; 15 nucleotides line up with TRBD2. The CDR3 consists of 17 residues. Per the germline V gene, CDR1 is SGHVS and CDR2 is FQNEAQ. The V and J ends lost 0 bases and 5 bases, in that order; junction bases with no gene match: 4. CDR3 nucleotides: TGTGCCAGCAGCTTAGCGGGGACTAGCGGGGGGCGGGAGACCCAGTACTTC. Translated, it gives CASSLAGTSGGRETQYF.

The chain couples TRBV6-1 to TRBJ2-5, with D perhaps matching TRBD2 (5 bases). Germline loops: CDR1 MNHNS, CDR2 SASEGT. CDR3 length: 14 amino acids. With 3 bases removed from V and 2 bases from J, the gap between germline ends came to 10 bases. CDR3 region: CASSEFRGQETQYF. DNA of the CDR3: TGTGCCAGCAGTGAGTTTCGGGGACAAGAGACCCAGTACTTC.

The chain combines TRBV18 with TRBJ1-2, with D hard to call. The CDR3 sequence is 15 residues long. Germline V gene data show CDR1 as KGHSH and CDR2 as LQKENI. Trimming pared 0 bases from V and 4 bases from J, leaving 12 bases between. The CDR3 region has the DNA TGTGCCAGCTCACCACCCTCCGGTGGGAGCTATGGCTACACCTTC. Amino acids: CASSPPSGGSYGYTF.

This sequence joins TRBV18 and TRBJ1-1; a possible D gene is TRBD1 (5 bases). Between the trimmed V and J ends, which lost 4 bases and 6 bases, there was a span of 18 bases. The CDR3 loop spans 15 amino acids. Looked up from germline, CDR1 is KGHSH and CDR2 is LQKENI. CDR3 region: CASSRAGQGDSEAFF. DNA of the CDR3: TGTGCCAGCTCACGCGCAGGTCAGGGTGACTCTGAAGCTTTCTTT.

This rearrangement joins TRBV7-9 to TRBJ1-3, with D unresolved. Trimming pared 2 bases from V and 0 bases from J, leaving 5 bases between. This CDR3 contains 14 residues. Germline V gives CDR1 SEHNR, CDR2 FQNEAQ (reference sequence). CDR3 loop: CASSLTASGNTIYF. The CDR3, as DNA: TGTGCCAGCAGCTTAACCGCCTCTGGAAACACCATATATTTT.

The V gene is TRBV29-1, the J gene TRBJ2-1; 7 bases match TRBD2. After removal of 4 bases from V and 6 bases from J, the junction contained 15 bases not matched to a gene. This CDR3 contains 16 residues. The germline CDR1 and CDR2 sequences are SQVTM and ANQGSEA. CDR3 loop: CSVARLAFSLGNEQFF. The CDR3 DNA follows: TGCAGCGTTGCTCGACTAGCTTTTTCTCTTGGCAATGAGCAGTTCTTC.

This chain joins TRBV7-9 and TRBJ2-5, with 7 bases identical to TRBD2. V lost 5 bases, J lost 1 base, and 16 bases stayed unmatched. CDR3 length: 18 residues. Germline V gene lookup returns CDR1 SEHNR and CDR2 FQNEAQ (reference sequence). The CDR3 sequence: CASSPFLLDSGIQETQYF. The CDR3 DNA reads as TGTGCCAGCAGCCCGTTCCTTTTAGACAGCGGGATCCAAGAGACCCAGTACTTC.

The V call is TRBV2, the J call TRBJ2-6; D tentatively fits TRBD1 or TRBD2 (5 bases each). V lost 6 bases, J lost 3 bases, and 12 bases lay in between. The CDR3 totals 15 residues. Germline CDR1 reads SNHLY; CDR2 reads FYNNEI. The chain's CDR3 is CASRDNSGGANVLTF. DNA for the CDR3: TGTGCCAGCAGGGACAACAGCGGTGGGGCCAACGTCCTGACTTTC.